This TCR beta chain was sequenced in a study of blood T cells in healthy people across ages (dated by TCRdb to between 2015 and 2016). With respect to the entire study: In model experiments, template switching captured about one uniquely barcoded TCR beta cDNA molecule for every two T cells. Age-related changes in TCR beta repertoire diversity were measured in the study by deep sequencing normalized with unique cDNA molecular identifiers. Donors were grouped into four age groups: young (average roughly 16 years), middle-aged (roughly 37), aged (approximately 58) and long-lived (over 80). Donors of different ages were randomly distributed across sequencing lanes to avoid experimental bias. The study analyzed two additional independent replicas of 1 million unique cDNA reads from the same blood draw for two donors, one aged 18 to 30 and one aged 80 or older.

V is pared back by 1 base and J by 7 bases, with 14 bases lying between the germline termini. Looking up the germline V gene yields CDR1 SGHTA and CDR2 FQGNSA. The CDR3 runs 15 amino acids, cysteine and phenylalanine included. The sequence is cut down to CDR3 DNA, 45 bases in frame from base 1. Library preparation used 5' RACE. This sample was sequenced with an Illumina HiSeq 2500. A second PCR of 7 to 11 cycles was performed with a sample-barcoded 5' primer and a J-beta primer mix. Each TCR beta cDNA molecule received a unique molecular identifier from a template-switch 5' adaptor carrying 12 random nucleotides. Each sample yielded at least 2.5 million CDR3-containing paired-end reads. First-strand cDNA was synthesized from all RNA with the Mint cDNA synthesis kit, primed by a TRBC-specific oligonucleotide. All cDNA was treated with uracil-DNA glycosylase and then went through a first 18-cycle PCR with the universal primers M1SS and BC2_uni_R. The original methods were these. Each sample was normalized by randomly selecting 1 million high-quality reads, each carrying a distinct molecular identifier. Reads sharing molecular identifiers were discarded rather than binned into consensus sequences. MiTCR, run with a Q25 quality threshold and the strictest error-elimination algorithm, handled CDR3 identification, clonotype clustering and error correction. A nonparametric unseen species model using Euler transformation provided a lower-bound estimate of total TCR beta diversity. TCRdb handled the public reads itself, with Q25 trimming in fastp and clone calling in MiXCR, and kept productive beta chains. Every CDR3 protein is listed once, alongside the most common genes and DNA of its rows. The V and J calls come from TCRdb's annotation, not from the publication. This sample has 550,000 to 650,000 distinct CDR3 sequences in its table, and approximately 30% of those were observed once. The ten biggest clones cover more than 15% of the sample.

The donors were a few dozen Caucasian individuals from Russia, aged roughly 6 to 100 years, who were systemically healthy. Each donor gave 8 to 10 milliliters of peripheral blood, drawn into EDTA-treated Vacutainer tubes. PBMCs were isolated by Ficoll-Paque density-gradient centrifugation, with at least 7 million obtained per sample. Trizol reagent was used to extract total RNA from the PBMCs, yielding at least 6 micrograms per sample. For every donor, flow cytometry on a PBMC aliquot measured the percentage of naive CD45RAhigh/CD27high T cells. Broad study findings and their caveats: Compared with the aged group, the long-lived group had more naive CD4+ T cells, fewer expanded clones and increased TCR diversity, suggesting age selection. A strong correlation was found between observed TCR beta diversity and the percentage of naive T cells measured by flow cytometry. Estimates of total diversity from one million sequenced T cells were regarded as lower bounds and underestimates. Donor CMV infection status was unknown, potentially confounding age-related changes in expanded clonotypes. Since profiling was done on bulk unsorted PBMCs, naive and antigen-experienced compartments could not be conclusively compared. As age increased, observed TCR beta diversity per million T cells dropped in a roughly linear way, and a significant reduction was already evident by age 40.

As regards this clonotype: It has no known antigen specificity. No qualities accompany the bases; no much larger clone lies one base away.

The chain is assembled from TRBV7-2 and TRBJ2-4; a tentative D call is TRBD2 (6 bases match). This clonotype was sampled from a woman older than 75 in good health. The sequencing input was blood. The CDR3 region has the sequence CASSLGGANGNIQYF. The DNA sequence reads TGTGCCAGCAGCTTAGGCGGGGCGAACGGGAACATTCAGTACTTC.